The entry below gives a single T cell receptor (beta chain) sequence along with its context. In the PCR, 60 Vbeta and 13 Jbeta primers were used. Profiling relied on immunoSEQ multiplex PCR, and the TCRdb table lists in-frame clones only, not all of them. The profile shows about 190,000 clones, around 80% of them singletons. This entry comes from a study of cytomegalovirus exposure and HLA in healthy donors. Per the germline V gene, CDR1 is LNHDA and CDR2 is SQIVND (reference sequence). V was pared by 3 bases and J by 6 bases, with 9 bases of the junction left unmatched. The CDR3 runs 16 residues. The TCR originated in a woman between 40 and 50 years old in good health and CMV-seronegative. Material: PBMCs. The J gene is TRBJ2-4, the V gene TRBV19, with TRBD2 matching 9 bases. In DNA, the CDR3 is TGTGCCAGTAGTATTGGGGCTAGCGGGAAGTTAAACATTCAGTACTTC. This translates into CASSIGASGKLNIQYF.